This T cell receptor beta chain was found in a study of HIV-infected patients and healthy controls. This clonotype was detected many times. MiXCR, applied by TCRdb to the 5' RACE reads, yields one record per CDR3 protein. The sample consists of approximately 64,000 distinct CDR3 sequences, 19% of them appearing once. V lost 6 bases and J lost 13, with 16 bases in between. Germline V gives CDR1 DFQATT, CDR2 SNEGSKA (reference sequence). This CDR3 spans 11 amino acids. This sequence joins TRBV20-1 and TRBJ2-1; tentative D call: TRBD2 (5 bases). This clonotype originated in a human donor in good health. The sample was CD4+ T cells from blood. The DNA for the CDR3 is TGCAGTGCCCCACTACCCGAGGGCCAGTTCTTC. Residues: CSAPLPEGQFF.